The present TCR beta chain was sequenced within a study of blood T cell repertoires in COVID-19. Germline V lookup: CDR1 SGHDT, CDR2 YYEEEE. The CDR3 extends over 14 amino acids. The V end was cut by 1 base, the J end by 2 bases, with 9 bases between. This clone was recorded once. Profiled with immunoSEQ multiplex PCR; TCRdb holds only in-frame clones, not every one. The sample holds approximately 200,000 clones, more than 65% seen once. Sequences were obtained from peripheral blood. This receptor was obtained from a woman aged 55 to 70 with acute or convalescent COVID-19. The chain is built from TRBV5-6 and TRBJ1-2, with D perhaps TRBD1 (5 bases). This CDR3 reads CASSLLQGNYGYTF. The CDR3 nucleotides read TGTGCCAGCAGCTTGTTGCAGGGAAACTATGGCTACACCTTC.